One and the same sample provided the 27 T cell receptor beta chains below, sequenced in a study of cytotoxic CD8 clonotypes in ibrutinib-treated CLL. Sequencing was performed with immunoSEQ multiplex PCR; in TCRdb, only in-frame clones are kept and a portion is missing. The table shows 20,000 to 30,000 clones, with 55% to 70% occurring only once. Sample: PBMCs, taken at disease progression, from a patient treated with ibrutinib. These receptors came from a human donor with chronic lymphocytic leukemia.

The V gene is TRBV6-1, the J gene TRBJ1-1; D call uncertain. This CDR3 region has 14 residues. Trimming took 5 bases from V and 1 from J, leaving 11 bases between them. Germline V lookup: CDR1 MNHNS, CDR2 SASEGT. CDR3 coding DNA: TGTGCCAGCAGTTTCGGACGGTCGAACACTGAAGCTTTCTTT. This translates into CASSFGRSNTEAFF.

This clone was observed a few times. This rearrangement joins TRBV4-1 to TRBJ1-5; TRBD1 agrees at 7 bases. The CDR3 consists of 16 residues. After removal of 1 base from V and 1 base from J, the junction contained 4 bases not matched to a gene. Germline V gene lookup returns CDR1 MGHRA and CDR2 YSYEKL. In DNA form, the CDR3 reads TGCGCCAGCAGCCAAGTAGAGACAGGGAGCAATCAGCCCCAGCATTTT. Residues: CASSQVETGSNQPQHF.

The chain couples TRBV5-1 to TRBJ2-1; maybe TRBD2 (5 bases). Trimming pared 2 bases from V and 4 bases from J, leaving 10 bases between. The CDR3 sequence is 14 residues long. Per germline, CDR1 SGHRS and CDR2 YFSETQ. The CDR3 DNA is TGCGCCAGCAGCTTACGGGAACTTTACAATGAGCAGTTCTTC. As protein: CASSLRELYNEQFF.

The chain couples TRBV6-5 to TRBJ2-7; 7 positions match TRBD2. V gave up 4 bases and J gave up 5 bases; unmatched junction bases: 5. Germline V lookup: CDR1 MNHEY, CDR2 SVGAGI. There are 13 residues in the CDR3. CDR3 bases: TGTGCCAGCAGTTTGGGGGGGGTGGACGAGCAGTACTTC. Translation: CASSLGGVDEQYF.

The rearrangement links TRBV7-9 to TRBJ2-5, with TRBD1 matching over 7 bases. The end of the DNA aligns better with TRBJ2-7, so the J call may be wrong. The CDR3 has 15 amino acids. In germline, CDR1 is SEHNR, CDR2 FQNEAQ (reference sequence). CDR3 amino acids: CASSMIPGQTYEQYF. The CDR3 DNA sequence: TGTGCCAGCAGCATGATACCGGGACAGACCTACGAGCAGTACTTC.

V gene TRBV7-8 combines with J gene TRBJ2-2; 9 positions match TRBD2. The CDR3 runs 16 residues. With 5 bases clipped from V and 6 bases from J, the junction kept 10 bases outside the gene matches. Germline V CDR1 and CDR2: SGHVS, FQNEAQ. The CDR3 DNA follows: TGTGCCAGCAGCCCCCTCGGCGGGGGGGTCCCCGGGGAGCTGTTTTTT. Translation: CASSPLGGGVPGELFF.

This clone was counted between two and nine times. The chain uses TRBV19 and TRBJ1-3; maybe TRBD1 (6 bases). In germline, CDR1 is LNHDA, CDR2 SQIVND (reference sequence). V was shortened by 7 bases and J by 0 bases, with 13 bases between the two germline ends. The CDR3 has 15 residues. CDR3 sequence (DNA): TGTGCCAGTACCTTGGACAGTAGCTCTGGAAACACCATATATTTT. This sequence encodes CASTLDSSSGNTIYF.

The chain couples TRBV7-2 to TRBJ1-2; D gene unclear. Per the germline V gene, CDR1 is SGHTA and CDR2 is FQGNSA. This CDR3 spans 17 amino acids. V lost 9 bases and J 3 bases, leaving 26 bases between the germline ends. CDR3 DNA sequence: TGTGCCAGTCGGCCTCGGCCAAAAAGGACCGGAGACTATGGCTACACCTTC. Protein product: CASRPRPKRTGDYGYTF.

This chain joins TRBV10-1 and TRBJ1-3, with 9 bases identical to TRBD1. The CDR3 is 15 residues long. Germline CDR1 and CDR2: WNHNN and SYGVQD (reference sequence). The V segment lost 2 bases and the J segment 5 bases; nucleotides outside the gene matches: 4. The CDR3 loop is CASSEPGQGRNTIYF. For the CDR3, the DNA is TGCGCCAGCAGTGAGCCGGGACAGGGACGAAACACCATATATTTT.

The rearrangement links TRBV15 to TRBJ1-5; 8 nucleotides align to TRBD1. In germline, CDR1 is LNHNV, CDR2 YYDKDF (reference sequence). The CDR3 extends over 16 amino acids. J gave up 2 bases and V 1 base, and 4 bases lay outside the gene matches. The CDR3 is CATSRGPGQGNQPQHF. CDR3 nucleotides: TGTGCCACCAGCAGAGGGCCGGGACAGGGCAATCAGCCCCAGCATTTT. Complete variable domain (other parts from reference TRBV15 and TRBJ1-5): DAMVIQNPRYQVTQFGKPVTLSCSQTLNHNVMYWYQQKSSQAPKLLFHYYDKDFNNEADTPDNFQSRRPNTSFCFLDIRSPGLGDTAMYLCATSRGPGQGNQPQHFGDGTRLSIL.

This clone was recorded once. The chain couples TRBV12-5 to TRBJ2-7; D gene uncertain. Per the germline V gene, CDR1 is LGHNT and CDR2 is FRNRAP. The CDR3 spans 14 residues. The germline V and J ends were trimmed by 1 base and 6 bases, with 13 bases remaining between them. CDR3 protein: CASGLGPLTGEQYF. The CDR3, as DNA: TGTGCTAGTGGTTTGGGGCCCCTCACGGGCGAGCAGTACTTC.

The CDR3 coding sequence is TGTGCCAGCAGCTTACTAGCAGCCGAGACCCAGTACTTC. Its protein is CASSLLAAETQYF. The chain links TRBV7-7 to TRBJ2-5, with D possibly matching TRBD2 (5 bases). Germline loops: CDR1 SSHAT, CDR2 FNYEAQ (reference sequence). The CDR3 has 13 amino acids. Between the trimmed V and J ends, which lost 2 bases and 5 bases, there was a span of 9 bases.

This clone has at least ten counts. The rearrangement uses TRBV5-1 and TRBJ1-2; 8 bases align to TRBD1. V gave up 4 bases and J gave up 8 bases; unmatched junction bases: 7. The germline CDR1 and CDR2 sequences are SGHRS and YFSETQ. This CDR3 region has 13 residues. The CDR3 sequence is CASSPTGEEGYTF. The CDR3 DNA is TGCGCCAGCAGCCCGACAGGGGAGGAGGGCTACACCTTC.

V and J are TRBV20-1 and TRBJ2-7; no definite D call. Trimming pared 2 bases from V and 5 bases from J, leaving 7 bases between. Germline loops: CDR1 DFQATT, CDR2 SNEGSKA (reference sequence). The CDR3 contains 11 residues. The CDR3 nucleotides are TGCAGTGCTAGATCGGGCGACGAGCAGTACTTC. It codes for CSARSGDEQYF.

In its sample, this clone was seen a few times. The CDR3 DNA is TGTGCCAGCAGCTTAGGGACGCGGTCCTACGAGCAGTACTTC. Protein: CASSLGTRSYEQYF. V and J are TRBV7-3 and TRBJ2-7, with D perhaps TRBD1 or TRBD2 (5 bases each). The germline V and J ends were trimmed by 2 bases and 1 base, with 9 bases remaining between them. The CDR3 length is 14 residues. CDR1 and CDR2 (germline): SGHTA, FQGTGA.

In its sample, this clone was seen once. The CDR3 region is CASSLEGYGYTF. The CDR3 DNA reads as TGTGCCAGCAGCTTGGAGGGTTATGGCTACACCTTC. The chain recombines TRBV5-4 with TRBJ1-2; D is unclear. Germline loops: CDR1 SGHNT, CDR2 YYREEE (reference sequence). The CDR3 extends over 12 amino acids. Trimming took 0 bases from V and 5 from J, leaving 5 bases between them.

The V call is TRBV5-3, the J call TRBJ2-5, with 9 bases fitting TRBD1. TRBV5-3 belongs to the ORF category, with a function that is uncertain. This CDR3 region has 14 residues. The J segment lost 5 bases and the V segment lost 5 bases, leaving 7 bases of the junction unmatched. The CDR3 sequence: CARRPHRGQETQYF. The CDR3 coding sequence is TGTGCCAGAAGACCTCACAGGGGGCAGGAGACCCAGTACTTC.

This sequence joins TRBV18 and TRBJ2-2; possibly TRBD1 or TRBD2 for D (5 bases each). The germline CDR1 and CDR2 sequences are KGHSH and LQKENI. This CDR3 region has 17 residues. V lost 3 bases to trimming and J lost 0 bases, with 14 bases between them. The CDR3 is CASSPVAWGTNTGELFF. In DNA, the CDR3 is TGTGCCAGCTCACCGGTGGCCTGGGGGACGAACACCGGGGAGCTGTTTTTT.

This chain connects TRBV6-5 to TRBJ2-7; 7 bases agree with TRBD1. Germline lookup yields CDR1 MNHEY and CDR2 SVGAGI. The CDR3 has 14 amino acids. J was trimmed by 4 bases and V by 6 bases; bases with no gene match: 9. Here the CDR3 reads CASRTTGTAYEQYF. The CDR3 DNA follows: TGTGCCAGCAGAACAACCGGGACAGCTTACGAGCAGTACTTC.

This chain connects TRBV7-9 to TRBJ2-3, with 11 bases fitting TRBD2. There are 15 residues in the CDR3. The V and J ends lost 4 bases and 3 bases, in that order; junction bases with no gene match: 3. CDR1 is SEHNR and CDR2 is FQNEAQ in the germline V gene (reference sequence). The DNA of the CDR3 is TGTGCCAGCAGCTACCTAGCGGGGGGTACAGATACGCAGTATTTT. Its protein is CASSYLAGGTDTQYF.

The chain links TRBV9 to TRBJ1-3; D ambiguous. V dropped 3 bases and J dropped 3 bases, with 10 bases sitting between them. This CDR3 is 14 amino acids long. The germline gives CDR1 SGDLS, CDR2 YYNGEE. The CDR3 DNA sequence: TGTGCCAGCAGCGGGACTTTAAGTGGAAACACCATATATTTT. Translation gives CASSGTLSGNTIYF.

This clone was detected many times. The chain couples TRBV7-9 to TRBJ2-2, with 9 bases aligning to TRBD1. Trimming removed 4 bases from V and 6 bases from J; junction bases left unmatched: 6. Germline CDR1 reads SEHNR; CDR2 reads FQNEAQ (reference sequence). The CDR3 sequence is 15 residues long. The CDR3: CASSSTGTGPGELFF. DNA for the CDR3: TGTGCCAGCAGCTCGACCGGGACAGGGCCCGGGGAGCTGTTTTTT.

CDR3 DNA: TGTGCCAGCTCACCATACCGACAGTCAAACACCGGGGAGCTGTTTTTT. This translates into CASSPYRQSNTGELFF. This sequence joins TRBV18 and TRBJ2-2, with D possibly being TRBD1 (5 bases). This CDR3 is built from 16 residues. Germline assignment: CDR1 KGHSH and CDR2 LQKENI. V shed 2 bases and J shed 2 bases, with 12 bases lying between them.

V gene TRBV9 combines with J gene TRBJ2-7, with D unresolved. The CDR3 consists of 12 residues. Trimming removed 3 bases at V and 9 bases at J, with 13 bases between. Germline-derived CDR1 and CDR2 are SGDLS and YYNGEE. In DNA form, the CDR3 reads TGTGCCAGCAGCGCACCCGACGGGCGGCAGTACTTC. This translates into CASSAPDGRQYF.

The chain has TRBV19 and TRBJ1-2; 12 positions agree with TRBD1. V trimming: 7 bases; J trimming: 8 bases; junction bases outside the gene matches: 2. The V gene's germline CDR1 is LNHDA and CDR2 SQIVND (reference sequence). This CDR3 region has 12 residues. The CDR3 DNA follows: TGTGCCAGTATAGGGACAGGGGGCGGCTACACCTTC. This sequence encodes CASIGTGGGYTF.

This clone has just one count. The chain links TRBV12-5 to TRBJ2-1; D possibly corresponds to TRBD1 (5 bases). From germline, CDR1 is LGHNT and CDR2 FRNRAP. This CDR3 contains 14 residues. The V gene lost 0 bases and the J gene lost 5 bases, with 8 bases spanning the gap. The CDR3 DNA follows: TGTGCTAGTGGTTTGGTGTCCAGGGACAATGAGCAGTTCTTC. This gives the protein CASGLVSRDNEQFF.

This chain joins TRBV5-6 and TRBJ2-7; 10 nucleotides agree with TRBD1. J was trimmed by 8 bases and V by 6 bases; bases with no gene match: 8. Germline CDR1 reads SGHDT; CDR2 reads YYEEEE. This CDR3 has 13 residues. The CDR3 loop is CASNRDRGVKQYF. The CDR3 DNA follows: TGTGCCAGCAACCGGGACAGGGGCGTAAAGCAGTACTTC.